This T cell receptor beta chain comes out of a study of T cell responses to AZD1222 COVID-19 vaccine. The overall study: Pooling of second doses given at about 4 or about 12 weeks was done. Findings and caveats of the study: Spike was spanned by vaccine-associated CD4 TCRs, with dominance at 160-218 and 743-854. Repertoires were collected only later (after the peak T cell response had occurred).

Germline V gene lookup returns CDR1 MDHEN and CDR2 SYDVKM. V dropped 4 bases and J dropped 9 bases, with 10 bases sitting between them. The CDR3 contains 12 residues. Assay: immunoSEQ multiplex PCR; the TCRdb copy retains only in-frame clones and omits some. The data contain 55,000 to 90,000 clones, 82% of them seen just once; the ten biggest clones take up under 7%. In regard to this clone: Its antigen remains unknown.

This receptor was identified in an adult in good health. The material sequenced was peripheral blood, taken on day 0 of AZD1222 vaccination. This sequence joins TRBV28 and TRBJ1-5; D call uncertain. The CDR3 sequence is CASSYPSRPQHF. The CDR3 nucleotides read TGTGCCAGCAGTTACCCCTCGAGGCCCCAGCATTTT. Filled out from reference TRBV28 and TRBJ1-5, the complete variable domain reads DVKVTQSSRYLVKRTGEKVFLECVQDMDHENMFWYRQDPGLGLRLIYFSYDVKMKEKGDIPEGYSVSREKKERFSLILESASTNQTSMYLCASSYPSRPQHFGDGTRLSIL.